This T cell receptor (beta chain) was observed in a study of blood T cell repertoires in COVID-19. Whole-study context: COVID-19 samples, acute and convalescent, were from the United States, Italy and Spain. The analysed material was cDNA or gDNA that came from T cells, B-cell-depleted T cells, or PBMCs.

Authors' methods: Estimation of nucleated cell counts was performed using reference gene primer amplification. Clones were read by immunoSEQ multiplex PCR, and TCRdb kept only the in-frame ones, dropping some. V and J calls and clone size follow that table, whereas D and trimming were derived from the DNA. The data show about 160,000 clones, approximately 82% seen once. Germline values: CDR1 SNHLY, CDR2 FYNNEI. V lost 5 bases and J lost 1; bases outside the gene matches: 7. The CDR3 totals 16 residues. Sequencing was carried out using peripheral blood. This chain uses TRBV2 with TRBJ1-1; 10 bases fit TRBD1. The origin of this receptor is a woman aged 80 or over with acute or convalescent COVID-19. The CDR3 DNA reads TGTGCCAGCAGTCCCAGGACAGGGGGAACGAACACTGAAGCTTTCTTT. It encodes CASSPRTGGTNTEAFF.